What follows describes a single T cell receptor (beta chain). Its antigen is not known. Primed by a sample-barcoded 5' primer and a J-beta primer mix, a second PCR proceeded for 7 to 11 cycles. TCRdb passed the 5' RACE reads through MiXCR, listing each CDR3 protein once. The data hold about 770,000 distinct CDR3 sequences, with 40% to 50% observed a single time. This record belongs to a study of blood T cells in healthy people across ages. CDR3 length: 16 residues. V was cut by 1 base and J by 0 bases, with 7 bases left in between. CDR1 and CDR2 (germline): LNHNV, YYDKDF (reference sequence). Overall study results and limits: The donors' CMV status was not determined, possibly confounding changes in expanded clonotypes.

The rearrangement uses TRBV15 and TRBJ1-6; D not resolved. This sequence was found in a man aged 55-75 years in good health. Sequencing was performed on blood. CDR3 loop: CATSRGESSYNSPLHF. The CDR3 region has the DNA TGTGCCACCAGCAGAGGAGAGAGCTCCTATAATTCACCCCTCCACTTT.